This T cell receptor beta chain was found in a study of tumor and adjacent non-tumor tissue in lung cancer. Study as a whole: Each sample yielded roughly 4 million productive TCRbeta reads on average. Study conclusions and caveats: Higher tumor TCR diversity was associated with shorter survival. TCR diversity was significantly greater in tumor than normal lung tissue.

The V gene's germline CDR1 is LGHNA and CDR2 YSLEER. CDR3 size: 15 residues. No cell sorting was done before RNA was extracted from the tissue. A modified ARM-PCR protocol with three rounds of nested PCR amplified TCRbeta. TCRdb used MiXCR to reprocess the multiplex PCR reads, holding one entry per CDR3 protein. Of about 110,000 distinct CDR3 sequences in the sample, approximately 84% were seen once. A note on this clonotype: What it binds is unknown.

The sequence was obtained from a man between 65 and 85 years old with non-small cell lung cancer. The chain carries TRBV4-3 and TRBJ2-7, with 7 bases matching TRBD2. Specimen: lung tumor tissue. This CDR3 is CPTSQDRDYGYEQYF. Written as DNA, the CDR3 is TGCCCCACCAGCCAGGACCGGGACTATGGATACGAGCAGTACTTC.